Listed here are 28 T cell receptor beta chains from one sample, sequenced in a study of monozygotic twins with inflammatory bowel disease. TCRdb re-called the 5' RACE reads and gives one entry per CDR3 protein, without DNA. This sample's table has around 450,000 distinct CDR3 sequences. The sequencing input was blood. The receptors come from a human donor with ulcerative colitis or Crohn's disease, or a healthy co-twin of an affected twin (not recorded which).

The rearrangement links TRBV18 to TRBJ2-1; the D call of TRBD1 rests on TCRdb alone, since no DNA is present to check it. This CDR3 comprises 17 residues. From germline, CDR1 is KGHSH and CDR2 LQKENI. This CDR3 is CASSPPTTAMSYNEQFF.

CDR3 residues: CATTTWGGTEAFF. V gene TRBV2 combines with J gene TRBJ1-1. This CDR3 has 13 residues. Germline CDR1 reads SNHLY; CDR2 reads FYNNEI.

The chain joins TRBV7-2 to TRBJ2-6; lacking DNA, the TRBD2 call made by TCRdb goes unchecked. The CDR3 consists of 17 residues. Germline CDR1 and CDR2: SGHTA and FQGNSA. The CDR3 loop is CASSLGPPGSGANVLTF.

The gene calls are TRBV27 and TRBJ2-1; TCRdb names TRBD1, which stays unverified in the absence of DNA. The CDR3 is 13 amino acids. Germline values: CDR1 MNHEY, CDR2 SMNVEV (reference sequence). CDR3 loop: CASSLSYGTEQFF.

The chain employs TRBV28 and TRBJ2-1; with no DNA, the TCRdb D assignment of TRBD2 cannot be verified. The CDR3 spans 15 residues. CDR1 and CDR2 from the germline V gene are MDHEN and SYDVKM. The chain's CDR3 is CASRGSGRAYNEQFF.

The CDR3 protein is CSASRPGGGETQYF. The V gene is TRBV20-1, the J gene TRBJ2-5; the D call from TCRdb, TRBD2, cannot be confirmed without DNA. This CDR3 spans 14 amino acids. Germline CDR1 DFQATT, CDR2 SNEGSKA (reference sequence).

The chain uses TRBV7-8 and TRBJ1-5; TCRdb indicates TRBD1, and absent DNA this call remains unverified. Germline V gene sequence: CDR1 SGHVS, CDR2 FQNEAQ. CDR3 length: 12 residues. CDR3: CASSLDRGAQHF.

This chain connects TRBV20-1 to TRBJ2-3; as DNA is missing, the TRBD2 call by TCRdb cannot be tested. The CDR3 extends over 15 amino acids. CDR1 is DFQATT, CDR2 SNEGSKA, per germline (reference sequence). CDR3 protein: CSATELAGGTDTQYF.

The chain is built from TRBV12-3 or TRBV12-4 and TRBJ2-1; TCRdb gives TRBD2 as the D gene, but with no DNA this cannot be confirmed. The CDR3 has 17 amino acids. This CDR3 reads CASRTRLAGVSYNEQFF.

This chain links TRBV12-3 or TRBV12-4 with TRBJ2-3; TCRdb's D call of TRBD2 is untestable without DNA. The length of the CDR3 is 13 residues. Here the CDR3 reads CASTLIAGDTQYF.

This chain uses TRBV11-2 with TRBJ1-3. CDR3 length: 11 residues. Germline-derived CDR1 and CDR2 are SGHAT and FQNNGV. The CDR3 here is CASNGGNTIYF.

The chain recombines TRBV5-6 with TRBJ2-2. There are 14 residues in the CDR3. Germline V gives CDR1 SGHDT, CDR2 YYEEEE. The CDR3 reads CASSQDSGAGELFF.

The rearrangement links TRBV20-1 to TRBJ2-4; the TCRdb D gene call, TRBD1, has no DNA to confirm it. In germline, CDR1 is DFQATT, CDR2 SNEGSKA (reference sequence). The CDR3 is made up of 13 amino acids. The CDR3 spells CSALTDWGNIQYF.

This rearrangement joins TRBV5-6 to TRBJ2-3; checking the TCRdb D call of TRBD2 is not possible without DNA. The CDR3 runs 16 residues. From germline, CDR1 is SGHDT and CDR2 YYEEEE. The CDR3 is CASSLGSGGGTDTQYF.

This chain uses TRBV20-1 with TRBJ2-7; TCRdb designates TRBD1, a call that cannot be tested without DNA. Germline values: CDR1 DFQATT, CDR2 SNEGSKA (reference sequence). The CDR3 runs 15 residues. CDR3 loop: CSASPPGHSSYEQYF.

J is TRBJ1-2 and V is TRBV29-1. Per the germline V gene, CDR1 is SQVTM and CDR2 is ANQGSEA. The CDR3 totals 13 residues. The CDR3 here is CSVGGGPGYGYTF.

J is TRBJ2-3 and V is TRBV24-1. CDR3 length equals 14 residues. Germline CDR1 KGHDR, CDR2 SFDVKD. CDR3 in amino acids: CATSDRHSTDTQYF.

The chain carries TRBV5-5 and TRBJ1-2; no DNA is available, so the TRBD1 call from TCRdb remains unchecked. The CDR3 sequence is 15 residues long. Germline V gene sequence: CDR1 SGHKS, CDR2 YYEKEE (reference sequence). The CDR3 here is CASSLVRGSHYGYTF.

The chain uses TRBV3-1 and TRBJ2-5; TCRdb calls TRBD2, which cannot be checked without DNA. Germline V gene sequence: CDR1 LGHDT, CDR2 YNNKEL (reference sequence). CDR3 length: 13 amino acids. The CDR3 protein is CVSSQRDGETQYF.

The V and J genes are TRBV20-1 and TRBJ2-3; TCRdb indicates TRBD2, and absent DNA this call remains unverified. Germline values: CDR1 DFQATT, CDR2 SNEGSKA (reference sequence). This CDR3 comprises 15 residues. The CDR3 is CSARVGSGPTDTQYF.

The chain carries TRBV20-1 and TRBJ2-7. Germline CDR1 DFQATT, CDR2 SNEGSKA (reference sequence). The CDR3 loop spans 13 amino acids. The CDR3 spells CSASIPHSYEQYF.

The V and J genes are TRBV29-1 and TRBJ2-2; TCRdb's D gene call, TRBD1, goes unchecked for lack of DNA. Looked up from germline, CDR1 is SQVTM and CDR2 is ANQGSEA. This CDR3 spans 14 amino acids. The CDR3 protein is CSVESPPNTGELFF.

The chain carries TRBV19 and TRBJ1-1; TCRdb gives TRBD1 as the D gene, but with no DNA this cannot be confirmed. Germline assignment: CDR1 LNHDA and CDR2 SQIVND (reference sequence). The CDR3 covers 15 residues. CDR3 amino acids: CASSIIDRGNTEAFF.

This chain uses TRBV15 with TRBJ1-2. Germline V gene sequence: CDR1 LNHNV, CDR2 YYDKDF (reference sequence). This CDR3 contains 13 residues. CDR3 sequence: CATSSRTGYGYTF.

J is TRBJ2-3 and V is TRBV10-3; with no DNA, the TCRdb D assignment of TRBD2 cannot be verified. The CDR3 length is 15 residues. CDR1 and CDR2 (germline): ENHRY, SYGVKD. CDR3: CAISDERIESDTQYF.

The V and J genes are TRBV7-2 and TRBJ1-2; with no DNA, the TCRdb D assignment of TRBD1 cannot be verified. Germline CDR1 is SGHTA and CDR2 is FQGNSA. CDR3 length: 14 residues. The CDR3 loop is CASSTGTGVKGYTF.

The V gene is TRBV14, the J gene TRBJ1-6. Germline CDR1 SGHDN, CDR2 FVKESK. The CDR3 runs 16 residues. CDR3 in amino acids: CASSLSLSSYNSPLHF.

The rearrangement links TRBV6-5 to TRBJ1-2; TCRdb picks TRBD1, but there is no DNA to check that call. The CDR3 sequence is 16 residues long. Germline lookup yields CDR1 MNHEY and CDR2 SVGAGI. CDR3 sequence: CASSHPEQGAGYGYTF.